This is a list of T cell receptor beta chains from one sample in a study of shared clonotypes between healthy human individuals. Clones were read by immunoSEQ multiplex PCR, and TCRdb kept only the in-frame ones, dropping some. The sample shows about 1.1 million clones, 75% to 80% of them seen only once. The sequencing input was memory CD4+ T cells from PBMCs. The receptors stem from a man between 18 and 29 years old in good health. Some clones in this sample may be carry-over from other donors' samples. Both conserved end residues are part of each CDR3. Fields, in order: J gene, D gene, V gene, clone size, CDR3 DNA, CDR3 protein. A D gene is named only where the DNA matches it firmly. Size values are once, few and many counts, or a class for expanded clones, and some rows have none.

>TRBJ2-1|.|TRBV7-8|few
TGTGCCAGCAGCGCCCGGGACACCCCCGACGCGTTCTTC
CASSARDTPDAFF
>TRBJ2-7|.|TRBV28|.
TGTGCCAGCAGCTTCCCCGGGCAGACCTCCTACGAGCAGTACTTC
CASSFPGQTSYEQYF
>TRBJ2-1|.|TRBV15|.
TGTGCCACCAGCAGAGATCTATTGCGCGGTGACAATGAGCAGTTCTTC
CATSRDLLRGDNEQFF
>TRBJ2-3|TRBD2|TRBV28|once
TGTGCCAGCAGCCTAGCGGCTAGCACAGATACGCAGTATTTT
CASSLAASTDTQYF
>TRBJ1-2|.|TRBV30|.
TGTGCCTGGAGTTTAGGGGACGGTGGCTACACCTTC
CAWSLGDGGYTF
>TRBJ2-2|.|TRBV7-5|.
TGTGCCAGAAGCTCGAGACAGCAATTGAACACCGGGGAGCTGTTTTTT
CARSSRQQLNTGELFF
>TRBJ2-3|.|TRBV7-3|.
TGTGCCAGCAGCCTGACTTCTAGCACAGATACGCAGTATTTT
CASSLTSSTDTQYF
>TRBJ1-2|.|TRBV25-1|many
TGTGCCAGCAGTGAAGTGGGGGCTGGTTATGACGGCTACACCTTC
CASSEVGAGYDGYTF
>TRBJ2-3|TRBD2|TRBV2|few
TGTGCCAGCAGAGCTAGCGGGAGCGTCACAGATACGCAGTATTTT
CASRASGSVTDTQYF
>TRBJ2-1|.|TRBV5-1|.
TGCGCCAGCAGCACCCGGGACAACAATGAGCAGTTCTTC
CASSTRDNNEQFF
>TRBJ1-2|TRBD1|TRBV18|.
TGTGCCAGCTCAACGACAGGGGTTAACTATGGCTACACCTTC
CASSTTGVNYGYTF
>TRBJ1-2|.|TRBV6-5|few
TGTGCCAGCAGGGGCGGAGCTAACTATGGCTACACCTTC
CASRGGANYGYTF
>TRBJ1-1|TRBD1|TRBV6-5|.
TGTGCCAGCAGTTATTCCCAGGGACAGGGGGAAGCTTTCTTT
CASSYSQGQGEAFF
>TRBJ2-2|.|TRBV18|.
TGTGCCAGCTCACCCCTTTCAGGGGGGGCCGGGGAGCTGTTTTTT
CASSPLSGGAGELFF
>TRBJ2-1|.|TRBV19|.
TGTGCCAGTAGTATACAGGGAACGGGTGAGCAGTTCTTC
CASSIQGTGEQFF
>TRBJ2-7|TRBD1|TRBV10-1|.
TGCGCCAGCAGTGAGGGGACAGGGGGCCTCTACGAGCAGTACTTC
CASSEGTGGLYEQYF
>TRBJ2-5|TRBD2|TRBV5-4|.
TGTGCCAGCAGCTTTTCACGACTAGCGGGAGTGCGAGAGACCCAGTACTTC
CASSFSRLAGVRETQYF
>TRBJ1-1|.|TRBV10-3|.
TGTGCCATCAGTGAGCCCTGGACCGGTTTCCTCCCTGAAGCTTTCTTT
CAISEPWTGFLPEAFF
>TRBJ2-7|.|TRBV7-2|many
TGTGCCAGCAGCCTAATGGGGCAGGTTTTCTCCTACGAGCAGTACTTC
CASSLMGQVFSYEQYF
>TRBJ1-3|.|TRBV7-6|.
TGTGCCAGCAGCCTTAGAGGGGTATCTGGAAACACCATATATTTT
CASSLRGVSGNTIYF
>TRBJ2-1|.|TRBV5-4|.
TGTGCCAGCAGCTTGGAAGGGAGCTCCTACAATGAGCAGTTCTTC
CASSLEGSSYNEQFF
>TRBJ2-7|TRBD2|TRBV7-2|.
TGTGCCAGCAGCCGCACGGTCGGGAGGGGGGCTGGGGAGCAGTACTTC
CASSRTVGRGAGEQYF
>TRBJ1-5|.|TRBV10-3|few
TGTGCCATCAGTGAGGACCGAGATCAGCCCCAGCATTTT
CAISEDRDQPQHF
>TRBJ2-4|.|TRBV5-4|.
TGTGCCAGCAGCCCGGAGGGGATAGCCAAAAACATTCAGTACTTC
CASSPEGIAKNIQYF
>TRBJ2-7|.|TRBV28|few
TGTGCCAGCAGTTTACGACAGACCTACGAGCAGTACTTC
CASSLRQTYEQYF
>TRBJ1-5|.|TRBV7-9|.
TGTGCCAGCAGCTTAGAGGGCCAAACCGAGCCGCCCCAGCATTTT
CASSLEGQTEPPQHF
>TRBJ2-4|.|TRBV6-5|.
TGTGCCAGCAGTCCGGGGGCGGGTAACCACATTCAGTACTTC
CASSPGAGNHIQYF
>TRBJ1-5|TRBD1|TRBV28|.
TGTGCCAGCAGTCCGACAGGGTATAATCAGCCCCAGCATTTT
CASSPTGYNQPQHF
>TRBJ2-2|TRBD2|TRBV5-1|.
TGCGCCAGCAGCATACTAGCGGGAGTCGGAACCGGGGAGCTGTTTTTT
CASSILAGVGTGELFF
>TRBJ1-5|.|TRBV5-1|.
TGCGCCAGCAGCTTGGACGGAGACCTAAAACAGCCCCAGCATTTT
CASSLDGDLKQPQHF
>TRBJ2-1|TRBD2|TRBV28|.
TGTGCCAGCACCATAGCGGGAGGACTAAATGAGCAGTTCTTC
CASTIAGGLNEQFF
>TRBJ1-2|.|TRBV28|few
TGTGCCAGCAGTCCCGGGGGATCTAACTATGGCTACACCTTC
CASSPGGSNYGYTF
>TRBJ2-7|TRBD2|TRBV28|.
TGTGCCAGCAGTTCCCAGGGCGGGAGAGCCGAGCAGTACTTC
CASSSQGGRAEQYF
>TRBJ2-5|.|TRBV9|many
TGTGCCAGCAGCGTAGGAACAACCCAAGAGACCCAGTACTTC
CASSVGTTQETQYF
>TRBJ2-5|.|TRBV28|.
TGTGCCAGCAGTTTAAACGGCAGGGAGGCCCAGTACTTC
CASSLNGREAQYF
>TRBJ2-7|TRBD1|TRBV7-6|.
TGTGCCAGCAGCTTATCGACAGGGTTGCTCGGCTACGAGCAGTACTTC
CASSLSTGLLGYEQYF
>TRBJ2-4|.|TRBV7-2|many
TGTGCCAGCAGCCGACTAGGACAGCCCCTGAGACGGTACTTC
CASSRLGQPLRRYF
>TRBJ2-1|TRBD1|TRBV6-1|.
TGTGCCAGCAGTGACGGACAGGGGGCGTGGGAGCAGTTCTTC
CASSDGQGAWEQFF
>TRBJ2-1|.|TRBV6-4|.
TGTGCCAGCAGCAAGGACTGGACGTCTAGCTCCTACAATGAGCAGTTCTTC
CASSKDWTSSSYNEQFF
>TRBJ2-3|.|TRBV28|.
TGTGCCAGCAGTACATCCCGGGACCCTATTAAGCAGTATTTT
CASSTSRDPIKQYF
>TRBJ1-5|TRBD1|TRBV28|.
TGTGCCAGCAGTTTGTCCGGGACAGGGGAGTGGGATCAGCCCCAGCATTTT
CASSLSGTGEWDQPQHF
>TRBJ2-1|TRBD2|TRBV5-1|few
TGCGCCAGCAGCAGAGAACTAGCGGATGAGCAGTTCTTC
CASSRELADEQFF
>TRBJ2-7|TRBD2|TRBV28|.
TGTGCCAGCAGTCTCCGACTAGCCTTCTACGAGCAGTACTTC
CASSLRLAFYEQYF
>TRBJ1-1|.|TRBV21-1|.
TGTGCCAGCAGCAAAGACCACCTTACAACGAACACTGAAGCTTTCTTT
CASSKDHLTTNTEAFF
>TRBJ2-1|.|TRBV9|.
TGTGCCAGCAGCGTAGGGATTGAGGGTAATGAGCAGTTCTTC
CASSVGIEGNEQFF